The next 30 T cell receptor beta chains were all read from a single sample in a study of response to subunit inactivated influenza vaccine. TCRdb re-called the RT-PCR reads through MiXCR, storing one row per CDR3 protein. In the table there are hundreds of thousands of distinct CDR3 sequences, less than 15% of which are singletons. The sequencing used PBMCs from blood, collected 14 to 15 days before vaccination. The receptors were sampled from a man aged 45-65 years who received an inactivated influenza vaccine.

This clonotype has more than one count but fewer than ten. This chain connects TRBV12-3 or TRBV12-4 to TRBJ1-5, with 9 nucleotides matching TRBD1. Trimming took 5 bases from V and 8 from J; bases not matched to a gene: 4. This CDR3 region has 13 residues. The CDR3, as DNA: TGTGCCAGCAGTCCGCGACAGGGGGAGCCCCAGCATTTT. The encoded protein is CASSPRQGEPQHF.

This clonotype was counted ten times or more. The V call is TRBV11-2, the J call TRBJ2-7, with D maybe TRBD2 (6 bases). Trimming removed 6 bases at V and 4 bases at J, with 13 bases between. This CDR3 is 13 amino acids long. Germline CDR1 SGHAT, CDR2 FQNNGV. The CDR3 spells CASSLGGEYEQYF. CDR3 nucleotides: TGTGCCAGCAGTTTGGGCGGGGAGTACGAGCAGTACTTC.

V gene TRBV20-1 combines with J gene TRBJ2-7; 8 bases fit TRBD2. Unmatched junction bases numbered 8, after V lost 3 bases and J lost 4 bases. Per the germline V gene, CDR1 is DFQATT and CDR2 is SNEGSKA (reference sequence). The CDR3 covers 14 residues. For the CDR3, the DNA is TGCAGTGCTAGTGAGAGCGGGGGCCTATACGAGCAGTACTTC. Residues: CSASESGGLYEQYF.

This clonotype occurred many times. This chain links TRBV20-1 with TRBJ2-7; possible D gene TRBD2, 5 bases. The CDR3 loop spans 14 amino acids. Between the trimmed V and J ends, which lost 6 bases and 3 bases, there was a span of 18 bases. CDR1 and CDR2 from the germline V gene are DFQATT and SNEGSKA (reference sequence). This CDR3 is CSATAPRDSYEQYF. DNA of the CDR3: TGCAGTGCGACCGCACCTCGGGATAGCTACGAGCAGTACTTC.

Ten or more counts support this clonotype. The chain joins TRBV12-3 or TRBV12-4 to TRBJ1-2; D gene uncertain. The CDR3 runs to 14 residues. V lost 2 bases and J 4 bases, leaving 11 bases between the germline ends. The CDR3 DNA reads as TGTGCCAGCAGTTTACATAATGTTCCCTATGGCTACACCTTC. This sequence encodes CASSLHNVPYGYTF.

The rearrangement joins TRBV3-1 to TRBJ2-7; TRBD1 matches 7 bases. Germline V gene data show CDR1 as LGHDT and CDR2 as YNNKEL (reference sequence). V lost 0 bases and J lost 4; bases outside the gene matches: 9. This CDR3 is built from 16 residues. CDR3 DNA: TGTGCCAGCAGCCAAGAAGTAGGGGACAGAACTTACGAGCAGTACTTC. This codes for CASSQEVGDRTYEQYF.

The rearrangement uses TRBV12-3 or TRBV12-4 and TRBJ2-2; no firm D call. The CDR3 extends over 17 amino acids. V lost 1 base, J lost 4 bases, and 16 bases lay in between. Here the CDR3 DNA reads TGTGCCAGCAGTTTAGGGGTCGGGTTGAAAATCACCGGGGAGCTGTTTTTT. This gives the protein CASSLGVGLKITGELFF.

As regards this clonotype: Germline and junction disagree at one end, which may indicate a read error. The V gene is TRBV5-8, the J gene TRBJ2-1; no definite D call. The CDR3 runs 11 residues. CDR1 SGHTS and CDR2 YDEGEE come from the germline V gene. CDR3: CASSLGSGSSF. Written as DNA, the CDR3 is TGTGCCAGCAGCTTGGGGTCGGGTTCCAGCTTC.

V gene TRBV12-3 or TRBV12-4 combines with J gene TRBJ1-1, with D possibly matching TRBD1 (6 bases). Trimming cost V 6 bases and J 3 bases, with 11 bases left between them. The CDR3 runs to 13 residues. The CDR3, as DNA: TGTGCCAGCAGGACCAACAGGGACACTGAAGCTTTCTTT. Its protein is CASRTNRDTEAFF.

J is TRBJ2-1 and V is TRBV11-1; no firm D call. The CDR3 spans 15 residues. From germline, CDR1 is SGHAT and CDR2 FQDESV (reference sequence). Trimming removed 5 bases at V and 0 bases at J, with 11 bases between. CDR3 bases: TGTGCCAGCAGCGGGAAAAGTCCCTCCTACAATGAGCAGTTCTTC. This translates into CASSGKSPSYNEQFF. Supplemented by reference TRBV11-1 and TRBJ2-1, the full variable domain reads EAEVAQSPRYKITEKSQAVAFWCDPISGHATLYWYRQILGQGPELLVQFQDESVVDDSQLPKDRFSAERLKGVDSTLKIQPAELGDSAMYLCASSGKSPSYNEQFFGPGTRLTVL.

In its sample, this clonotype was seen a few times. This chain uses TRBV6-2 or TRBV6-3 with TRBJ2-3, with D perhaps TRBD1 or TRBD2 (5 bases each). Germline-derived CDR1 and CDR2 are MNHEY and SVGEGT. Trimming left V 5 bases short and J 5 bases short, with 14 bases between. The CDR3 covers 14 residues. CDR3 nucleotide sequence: TGTGCCAGCAGTACGGGACCCCAAAGAGATACGCAGTATTTT. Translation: CASSTGPQRDTQYF.

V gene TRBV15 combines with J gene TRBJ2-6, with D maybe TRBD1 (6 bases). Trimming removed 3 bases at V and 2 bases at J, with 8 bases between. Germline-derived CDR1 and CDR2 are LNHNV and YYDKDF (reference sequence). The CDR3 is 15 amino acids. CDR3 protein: CATSSPGAGANVLTF. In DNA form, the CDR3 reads TGTGCCACCAGCAGTCCAGGGGCTGGGGCCAACGTCCTGACTTTC.

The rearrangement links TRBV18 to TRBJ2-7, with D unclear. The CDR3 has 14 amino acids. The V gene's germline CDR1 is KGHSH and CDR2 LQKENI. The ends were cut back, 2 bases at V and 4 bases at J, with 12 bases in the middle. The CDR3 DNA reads TGTGCCAGCTCACCAACCCCGGGTAGATACGAGCAGTACTTC. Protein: CASSPTPGRYEQYF.

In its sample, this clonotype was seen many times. The CDR3 nucleotides are TGCGCCAGCAGCCAAGTATTCACCGGGACTAGCGGGGGACGGTACTTC. Translated: CASSQVFTGTSGGRYF. V is TRBV4-1 and J is TRBJ2-7; TRBD2 agrees at 14 bases. CDR3 size: 16 residues. The V segment lost 1 base and the J segment 12 bases; nucleotides outside the gene matches: 11. Germline CDR1 reads MGHRA; CDR2 reads YSYEKL.

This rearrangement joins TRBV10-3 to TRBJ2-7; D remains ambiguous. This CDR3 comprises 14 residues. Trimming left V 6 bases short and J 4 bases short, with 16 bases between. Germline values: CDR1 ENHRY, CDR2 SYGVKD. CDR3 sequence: CAIRRGESGYEQYF. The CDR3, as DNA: TGTGCCATCAGGCGTGGGGAATCCGGATACGAGCAGTACTTC.

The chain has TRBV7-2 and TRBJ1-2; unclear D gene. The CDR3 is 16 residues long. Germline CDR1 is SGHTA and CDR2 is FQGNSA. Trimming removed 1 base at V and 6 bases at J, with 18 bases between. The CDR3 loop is CASSLGGPIEVDGYTF. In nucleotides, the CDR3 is TGTGCCAGCAGCTTAGGCGGGCCAATAGAAGTCGATGGCTACACCTTC.

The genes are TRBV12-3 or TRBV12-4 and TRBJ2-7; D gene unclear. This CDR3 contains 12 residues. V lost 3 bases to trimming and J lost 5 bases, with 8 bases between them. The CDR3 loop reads CASSFVLHEQYF. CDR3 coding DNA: TGTGCCAGCAGTTTTGTACTCCACGAGCAGTACTTC.

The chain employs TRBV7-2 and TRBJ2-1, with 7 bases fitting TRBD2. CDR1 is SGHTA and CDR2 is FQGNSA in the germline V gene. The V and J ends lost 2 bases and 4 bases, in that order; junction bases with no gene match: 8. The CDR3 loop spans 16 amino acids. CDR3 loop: CASSLRWGDYYNEQFF. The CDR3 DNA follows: TGTGCCAGCAGCTTAAGGTGGGGGGACTATTACAATGAGCAGTTCTTC.

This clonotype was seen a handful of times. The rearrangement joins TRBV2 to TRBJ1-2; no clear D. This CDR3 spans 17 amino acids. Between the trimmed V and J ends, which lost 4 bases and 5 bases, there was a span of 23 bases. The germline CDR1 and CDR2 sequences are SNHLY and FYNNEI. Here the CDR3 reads CASSASQVGVGEYGYTF. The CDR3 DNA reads TGTGCCAGCAGTGCTTCGCAGGTGGGCGTCGGGGAATATGGCTACACCTTC.

This chain's CDR3 is CASSGGGQEDTQYF. The DNA of the CDR3 is TGTGCCAGCAGCGGAGGGGGACAGGAGGATACGCAGTATTTT. The chain carries TRBV5-5 and TRBJ2-3; 8 bases map to TRBD1. Germline-derived CDR1 and CDR2 are SGHKS and YYEKEE (reference sequence). The CDR3 has 14 amino acids. V lost 4 bases, J lost 6 bases, and 7 bases stayed unmatched.

CDR3 DNA: TGTGCCAGCAGCACCCCCAGGGGCCGCTCCTACAATGAGCAGTTCTTC. It encodes CASSTPRGRSYNEQFF. J is TRBJ2-1 and V is TRBV11-2; a weak D match, TRBD1 (6 bases). With 5 bases removed from V and 0 bases from J, the gap between germline ends came to 14 bases. This CDR3 has 16 residues. Germline loops: CDR1 SGHAT, CDR2 FQNNGV.

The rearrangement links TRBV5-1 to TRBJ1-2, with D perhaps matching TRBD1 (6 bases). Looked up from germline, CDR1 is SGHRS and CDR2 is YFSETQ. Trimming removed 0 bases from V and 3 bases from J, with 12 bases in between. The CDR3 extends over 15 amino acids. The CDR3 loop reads CASSLDWRQDYGYTF. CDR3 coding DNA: TGCGCCAGCAGCTTGGATTGGCGACAGGACTATGGCTACACCTTC.

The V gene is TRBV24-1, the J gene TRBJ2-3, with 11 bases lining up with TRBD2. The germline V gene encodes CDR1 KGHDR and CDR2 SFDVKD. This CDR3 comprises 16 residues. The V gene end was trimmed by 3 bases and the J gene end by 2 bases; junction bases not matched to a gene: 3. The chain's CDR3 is CATSDILAGDTDTQYF. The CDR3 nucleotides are TGTGCCACCAGTGATATACTAGCGGGAGACACAGATACGCAGTATTTT.

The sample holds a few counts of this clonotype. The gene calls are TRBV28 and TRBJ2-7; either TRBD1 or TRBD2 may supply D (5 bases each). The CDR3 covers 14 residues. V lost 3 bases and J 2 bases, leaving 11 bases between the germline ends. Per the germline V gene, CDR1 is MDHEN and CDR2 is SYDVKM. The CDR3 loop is CASSLRGPPYEQYF. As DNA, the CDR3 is TGTGCCAGCAGTTTGAGGGGACCCCCCTACGAGCAGTACTTC.

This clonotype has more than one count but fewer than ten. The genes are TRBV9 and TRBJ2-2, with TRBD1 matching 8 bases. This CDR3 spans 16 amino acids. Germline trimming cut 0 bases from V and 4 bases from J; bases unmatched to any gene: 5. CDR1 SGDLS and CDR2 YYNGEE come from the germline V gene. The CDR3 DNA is TGTGCCAGCAGCGTAGAGGGGACAGGCTTCACCGGGGAGCTGTTTTTT. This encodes CASSVEGTGFTGELFF. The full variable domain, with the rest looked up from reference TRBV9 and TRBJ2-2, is DSGVTQTPKHLITATGQRVTLRCSPRSGDLSVYWYQQSLDQGLQFLIQYYNGEERAKGNILERFSAQQFPDLHSELNLSSLELGDSALYFCASSVEGTGFTGELFFGEGSRLTVL.

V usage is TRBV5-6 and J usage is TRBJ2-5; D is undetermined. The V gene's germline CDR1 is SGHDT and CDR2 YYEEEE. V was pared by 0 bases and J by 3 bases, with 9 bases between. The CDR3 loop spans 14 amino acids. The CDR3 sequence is CASSLVGRKETQYF. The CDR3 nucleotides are TGTGCCAGCAGCTTGGTCGGCAGGAAAGAGACCCAGTACTTC.

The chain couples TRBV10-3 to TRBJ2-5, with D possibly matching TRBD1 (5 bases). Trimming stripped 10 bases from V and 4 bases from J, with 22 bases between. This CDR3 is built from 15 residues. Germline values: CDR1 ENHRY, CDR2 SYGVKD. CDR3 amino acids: CATLPDTGSRETQYF. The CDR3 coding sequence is TGTGCCACCCTTCCTGATACAGGAAGTCGAGAGACCCAGTACTTC.

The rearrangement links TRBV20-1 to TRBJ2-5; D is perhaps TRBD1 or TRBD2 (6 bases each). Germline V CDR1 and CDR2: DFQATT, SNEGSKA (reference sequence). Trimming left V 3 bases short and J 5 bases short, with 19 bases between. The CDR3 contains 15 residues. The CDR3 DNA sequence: TGCAGTGCTAGGGAGGGCAGGGGACAAGGGGAGACCCAGTACTTC. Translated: CSAREGRGQGETQYF.

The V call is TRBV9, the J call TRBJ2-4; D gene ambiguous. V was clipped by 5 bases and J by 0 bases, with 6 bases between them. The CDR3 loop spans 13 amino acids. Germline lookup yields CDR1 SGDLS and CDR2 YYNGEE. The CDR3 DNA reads TGTGCCAGCAGTGGTGAAGCCAAAAACATTCAGTACTTC. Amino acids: CASSGEAKNIQYF.

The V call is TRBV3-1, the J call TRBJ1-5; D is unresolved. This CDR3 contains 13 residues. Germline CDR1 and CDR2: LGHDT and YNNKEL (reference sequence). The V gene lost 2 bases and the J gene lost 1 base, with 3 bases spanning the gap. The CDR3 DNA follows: TGTGCCAGCAGCCAACTGAGCAATCAGCCCCAGCATTTT. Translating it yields CASSQLSNQPQHF.